This record concerns one T cell receptor beta chain sequence. These data belong to a study of OX40 agonist ivuxolimab in advanced cancers. About the research overall: Treatment of patients was with ivuxolimab, an agonistic anti-OX40 (CD134) antibody. Across the patients, intravenous ivuxolimab was delivered every 2 weeks at 0.01 to 10 mg/kg.

The method was immunoSEQ multiplex PCR; TCRdb's version includes in-frame clones alone and lacks a portion of them. This sample has roughly 86,000 clones, with about 87% found just once. Germline lookup yields CDR1 SGHNT and CDR2 YENEEA. The CDR3 is 13 amino acids. Trimming stripped 1 base from V and 11 bases from J, with 14 bases between. The receptor was derived from an adult with an advanced solid tumor such as melanoma, head and neck, liver or kidney cancer. This sequence joins TRBV11-3 and TRBJ1-1; a possible D gene is TRBD1 (5 bases). Sequenced material: CD4+ or CD8+ T cells sorted from blood, taken in a trial of the OX40 agonist ivuxolimab. As DNA, the CDR3 is TGTGCCAGCAGCTTAGGCGACAGTCGGAGGGCTTTCTTT. Its protein is CASSLGDSRRAFF.